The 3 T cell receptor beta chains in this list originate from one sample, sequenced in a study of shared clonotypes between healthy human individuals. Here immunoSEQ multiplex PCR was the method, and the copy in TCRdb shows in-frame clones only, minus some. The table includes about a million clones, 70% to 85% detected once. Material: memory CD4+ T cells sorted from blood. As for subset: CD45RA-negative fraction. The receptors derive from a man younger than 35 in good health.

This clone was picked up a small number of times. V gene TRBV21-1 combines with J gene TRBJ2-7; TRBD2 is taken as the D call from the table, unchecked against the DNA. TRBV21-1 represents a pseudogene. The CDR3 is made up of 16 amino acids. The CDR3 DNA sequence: TGTGCCAGCAGCAAAGCTTGCCAGCTAACTACCTACGAGCAGTACTTC. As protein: CASSKACQLTTYEQYF.

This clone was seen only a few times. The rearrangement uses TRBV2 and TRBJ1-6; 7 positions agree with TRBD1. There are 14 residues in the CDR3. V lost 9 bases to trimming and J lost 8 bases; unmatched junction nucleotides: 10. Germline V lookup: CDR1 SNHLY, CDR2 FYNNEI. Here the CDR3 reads CARKQGTEDSPLHF. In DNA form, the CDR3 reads TGTGCCAGGAAACAGGGGACGGAGGATTCACCCCTCCACTTT.

CDR3 amino acids: CASSERAVVLSNQPQHF. CDR3 DNA: TGTGCCAGCAGTGAGCGGGCCGTCGTCCTTAGCAATCAGCCCCAGCATTTT. The V gene is TRBV6-1, the J gene TRBJ1-5; D gene unclear. V lost 3 bases and J 0 bases, leaving 15 bases between the germline ends. CDR1 and CDR2 from the germline V gene are MNHNS and SASEGT. This CDR3 comprises 17 residues.